Listed below are T cell receptor beta chains from one sample, sequenced in a study of cytomegalovirus exposure and HLA in healthy donors. Produced via immunoSEQ multiplex PCR; TCRdb's table is partial and in-frame only. The table includes tens of thousands of clones, around three quarters detected once. Sequencing was done on a sample of PBMCs. These receptors all come from a man aged 25 to 40 in good health and CMV-seronegative. Each CDR3 is given with its conserved first and last residue. D genes are given only for firm matches. The size field is filled for only some rows; it gives once, few, many or a size class.

clone_size j_call d_call v_call cdr3_aa cdr3_nt
. TRBJ2-7 . TRBV6-1 CASKVRRAGYEQYF TGTGCCAGCAAAGTAAGACGTGCGGGCTACGAGCAGTACTTC
few TRBJ2-7 . TRBV27 CASSFFPPRGEQYF TGTGCCAGCAGTTTTTTTCCCCCCCGGGGGGAGCAGTACTTC
. TRBJ2-1 . TRBV27 CASSPPGGEQFF TGTGCCAGCAGTCCCCCGGGTGGTGAGCAGTTCTTC
. TRBJ1-2 TRBD1 TRBV29-1 CTSQGADYGYTF TGCACCTCACAGGGGGCGGACTATGGCTACACCTTC
once TRBJ1-5 . TRBV19 CASSGGGGGQPQHF TGTGCCAGTAGTGGTGGTGGGGGCGGTCAGCCCCAGCATTTT
. TRBJ1-6 TRBD1 TRBV28 CASSLPLGRGLYNSPLHF TGTGCCAGCAGTCTACCCCTGGGCAGGGGGCTCTATAATTCACCCCTCCACTTT
. TRBJ1-6 TRBD1 TRBV30 CAWSVRDRGSYNSPLHF TGTGCCTGGAGTGTACGTGACAGGGGATCCTATAATTCACCCCTCCACTTT
. TRBJ1-1 TRBD1 TRBV19 CATSGTESLNTEAFF TGTGCCACTTCCGGGACAGAGTCTTTGAACACTGAAGCTTTCTTT
. TRBJ1-1 TRBD1 TRBV6-1 CASSDRGGPAEAFF TGTGCCAGCAGTGATAGAGGGGGCCCCGCTGAAGCTTTCTTT
. TRBJ1-1 . TRBV9 CASSEPGPSNTEAFF TGTGCCAGCAGCGAGCCAGGGCCTTCGAACACTGAAGCTTTCTTT
few TRBJ2-7 . TRBV11-2 CASSFAVEVYEQYF TGTGCCAGCAGCTTCGCAGTGGAGGTCTACGAGCAGTACTTC
once TRBJ1-6 . TRBV6-5 CASKGEFGNSPLHF TGTGCCAGCAAAGGGGAATTTGGTAATTCACCCCTCCACTTT
. TRBJ1-1 . TRBV4-3 CASSQGLTLGTEAFF TGCGCCAGCAGCCAAGGACTCACCTTGGGTACTGAAGCTTTCTTT
once TRBJ2-7 TRBD1 TRBV7-8 CASSLTGQGAYEQYF TGTGCCAGCAGCTTAACGGGACAGGGGGCCTACGAGCAGTACTTC
. TRBJ2-1 . TRBV7-3 CASAPGLNNEQFF TGTGCCAGCGCGCCAGGGTTGAACAATGAGCAGTTCTTC
. TRBJ1-1 TRBD1 TRBV4-1 CASSVRQGGFTEAFF TGCGCCAGCAGCGTGCGACAGGGTGGGTTCACTGAAGCTTTCTTT
few TRBJ1-1 . TRBV16 CASSLFPPGGGTEAFF TGTGCCAGCAGCCTCTTTCCCCCCGGGGGGGGCACTGAAGCTTTCTTT
. TRBJ2-5 . TRBV29-1 CSVELGGRQETQYF TGCAGCGTTGAACTGGGGGGTAGGCAAGAGACCCAGTACTTC
. TRBJ2-3 TRBD2 TRBV6-6 CASSTTSGISTDTQYF TGTGCCAGCAGTACGACTAGCGGGATAAGCACAGATACGCAGTATTTT
. TRBJ1-6 . TRBV19 CASSKTRMYGYNSPLHF TGTGCCAGTAGCAAAACGAGGATGTATGGCTATAATTCACCCCTCCACTTT
once TRBJ2-3 . TRBV2 CASDSVNTDTQYF TGTGCCAGCGACTCGGTTAACACAGATACGCAGTATTTT